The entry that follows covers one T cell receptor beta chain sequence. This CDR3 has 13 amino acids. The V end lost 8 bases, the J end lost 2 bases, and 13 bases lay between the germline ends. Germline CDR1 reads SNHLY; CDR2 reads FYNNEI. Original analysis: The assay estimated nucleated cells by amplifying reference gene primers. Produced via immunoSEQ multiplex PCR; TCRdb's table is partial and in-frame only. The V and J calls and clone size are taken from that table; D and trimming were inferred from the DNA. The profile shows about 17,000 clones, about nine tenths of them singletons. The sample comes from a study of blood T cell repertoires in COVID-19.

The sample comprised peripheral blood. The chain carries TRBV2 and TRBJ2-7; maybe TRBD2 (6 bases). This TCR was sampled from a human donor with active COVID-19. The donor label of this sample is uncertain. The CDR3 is CASGGWQTYEQYF. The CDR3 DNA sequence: TGTGCCAGCGGGGGGTGGCAAACCTACGAGCAGTACTTC.